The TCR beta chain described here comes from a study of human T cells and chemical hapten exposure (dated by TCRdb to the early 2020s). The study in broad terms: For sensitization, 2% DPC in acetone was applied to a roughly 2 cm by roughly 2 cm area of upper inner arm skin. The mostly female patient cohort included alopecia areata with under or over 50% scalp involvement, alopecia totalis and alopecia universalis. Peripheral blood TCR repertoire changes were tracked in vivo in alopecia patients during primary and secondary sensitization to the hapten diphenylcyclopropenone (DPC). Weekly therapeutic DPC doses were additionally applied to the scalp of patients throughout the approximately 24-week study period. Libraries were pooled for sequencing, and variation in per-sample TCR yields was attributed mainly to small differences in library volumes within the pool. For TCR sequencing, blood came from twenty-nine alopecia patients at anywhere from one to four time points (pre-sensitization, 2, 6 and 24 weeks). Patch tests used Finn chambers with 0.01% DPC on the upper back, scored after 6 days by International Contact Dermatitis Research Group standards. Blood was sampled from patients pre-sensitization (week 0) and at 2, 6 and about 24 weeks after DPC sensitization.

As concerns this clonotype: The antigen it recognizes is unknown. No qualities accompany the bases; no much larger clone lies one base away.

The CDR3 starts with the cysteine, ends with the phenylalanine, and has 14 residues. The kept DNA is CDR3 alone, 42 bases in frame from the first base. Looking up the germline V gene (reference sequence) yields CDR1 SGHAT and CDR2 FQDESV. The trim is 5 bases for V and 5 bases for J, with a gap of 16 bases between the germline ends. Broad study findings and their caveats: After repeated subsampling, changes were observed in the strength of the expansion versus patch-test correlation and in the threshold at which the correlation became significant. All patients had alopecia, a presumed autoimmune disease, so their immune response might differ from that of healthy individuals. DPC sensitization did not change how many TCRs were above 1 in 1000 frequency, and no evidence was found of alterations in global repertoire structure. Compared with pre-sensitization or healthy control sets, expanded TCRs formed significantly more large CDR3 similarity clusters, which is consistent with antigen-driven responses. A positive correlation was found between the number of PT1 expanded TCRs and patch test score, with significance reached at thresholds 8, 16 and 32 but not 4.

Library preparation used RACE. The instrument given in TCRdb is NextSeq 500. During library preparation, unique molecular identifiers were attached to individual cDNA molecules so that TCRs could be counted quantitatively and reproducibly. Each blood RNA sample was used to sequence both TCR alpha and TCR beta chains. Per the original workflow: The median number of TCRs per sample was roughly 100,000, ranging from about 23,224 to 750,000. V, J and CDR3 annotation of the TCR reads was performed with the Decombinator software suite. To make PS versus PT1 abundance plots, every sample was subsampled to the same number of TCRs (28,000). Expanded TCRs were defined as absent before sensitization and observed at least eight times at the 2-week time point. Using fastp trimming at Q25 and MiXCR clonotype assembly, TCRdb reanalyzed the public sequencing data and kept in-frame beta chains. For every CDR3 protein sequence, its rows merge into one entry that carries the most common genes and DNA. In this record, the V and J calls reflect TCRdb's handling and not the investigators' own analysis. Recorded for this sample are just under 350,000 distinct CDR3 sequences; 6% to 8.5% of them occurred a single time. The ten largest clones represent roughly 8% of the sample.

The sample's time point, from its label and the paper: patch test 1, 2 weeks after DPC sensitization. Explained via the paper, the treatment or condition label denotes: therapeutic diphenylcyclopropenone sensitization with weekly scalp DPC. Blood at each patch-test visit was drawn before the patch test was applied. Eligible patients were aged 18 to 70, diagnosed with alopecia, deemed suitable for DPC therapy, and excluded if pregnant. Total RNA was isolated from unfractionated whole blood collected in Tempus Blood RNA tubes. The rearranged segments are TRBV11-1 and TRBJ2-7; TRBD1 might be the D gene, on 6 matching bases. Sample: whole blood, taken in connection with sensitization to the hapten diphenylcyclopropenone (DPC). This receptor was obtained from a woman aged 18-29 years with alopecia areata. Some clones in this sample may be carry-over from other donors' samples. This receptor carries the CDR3 CASSSADHRDEQYF. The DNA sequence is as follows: TGTGCCAGCAGCAGCGCCGACCACAGGGACGAGCAGTACTTC.